The 31 T cell receptor beta chains below all came from one sample that was sequenced in a study of T cells after yellow fever vaccination. TCRdb reanalysed the 5' RACE reads using MiXCR and keeps one entry per CDR3 protein. The profile shows a few hundred thousand distinct CDR3 sequences, 11% of them singletons. Sequencing used PBMCs, obtained on the day of the first yellow fever vaccination. These receptors came from a young man who received the YFV17D yellow fever vaccine.

Only a few counts were recorded for this clonotype. The V and J genes are TRBV5-1 and TRBJ2-5; D ambiguous. This CDR3 is built from 14 residues. In germline, CDR1 is SGHRS, CDR2 YFSETQ. V shed 6 bases and J shed 2 bases, with 14 bases lying between them. DNA of the CDR3: TGCGCCAGCAAGCTCGGCGGCGTACAAGAGACCCAGTACTTC. Translated: CASKLGGVQETQYF.

The chain has TRBV10-3 and TRBJ2-5; D is possibly TRBD2 (5 bases). Trimming left V 4 bases short and J 0 bases short, with 9 bases between. CDR1 and CDR2 (germline): ENHRY, SYGVKD. The length of the CDR3 is 14 residues. The DNA for the CDR3 is TGTGCCATCAGTGCGGCGGGCCACCAAGAGACCCAGTACTTC. Protein: CAISAAGHQETQYF.

This clonotype occurred a few times. V gene TRBV20-1 combines with J gene TRBJ1-1, with 8 bases identical to TRBD1. Germline CDR1 is DFQATT and CDR2 is SNEGSKA (reference sequence). This CDR3 has 17 residues. Trimming removed 4 bases from V and 4 bases from J; junction bases left unmatched: 17. CDR3 nucleotide sequence: TGCAGTGCTATTCGGCGTGGGACAGGTAGTAGGGGCACTGAAGCTTTCTTT. This translates into CSAIRRGTGSRGTEAFF.

A single count supports this clonotype. This chain joins TRBV24-1 and TRBJ2-1; D is unresolved. The CDR3 covers 12 residues. Per the germline V gene, CDR1 is KGHDR and CDR2 is SFDVKD. V gave up 3 bases and J gave up 6 bases, with 5 bases separating them. Here the CDR3 DNA reads TGTGCCACCAGTGATCCTCGCAATGAGCAGTTCTTC. Translating it yields CATSDPRNEQFF.

This clonotype has a handful of counts. This rearrangement joins TRBV18 to TRBJ2-3; possibly TRBD1 or TRBD2 for D (6 bases each). CDR1 KGHSH and CDR2 LQKENI come from the germline V gene. Trimming removed 1 base from V and 3 bases from J, with 14 bases in between. The CDR3 has 16 amino acids. The CDR3, as DNA: TGTGCCAGCTCACCACTGACTAGAGGGACAACAGATACGCAGTATTTT. It yields the protein CASSPLTRGTTDTQYF.

V gene TRBV4-2 combines with J gene TRBJ2-3; no definite D call. CDR1 and CDR2 from the germline V gene are LGHNA and YNFKEQ. V shed 4 bases and J shed 4 bases, with 12 bases lying between them. The CDR3 sequence is 14 residues long. This CDR3 reads CASSRSGRSDTQYF. DNA for the CDR3: TGTGCCAGCAGCCGCTCCGGGCGGTCAGATACGCAGTATTTT.

This clonotype was recorded a few times. This sequence joins TRBV6-2 or TRBV6-3 and TRBJ2-2, with no clear D. Germline V gene lookup returns CDR1 MNHEY and CDR2 SVGEGT. The CDR3 length is 17 residues. V was shortened by 2 bases and J by 0 bases, with 13 bases between the two germline ends. Here the CDR3 reads CASSYPPGTANTGELFF. The CDR3 DNA is TGTGCCAGCAGTTACCCCCCCGGTACCGCGAACACCGGGGAGCTGTTTTTT.

This clonotype was detected a few times. The gene calls are TRBV6-6 and TRBJ2-7; weak D call: TRBD2 (6 bases). V was pared by 8 bases and J by 4 bases, with 15 bases between. The germline V gene has CDR1 MNHNY and CDR2 SVGAGI (reference sequence). CDR3 length equals 13 residues. CDR3 protein: CASWRGMNYEQYF. Written as DNA, the CDR3 is TGTGCCAGCTGGCGGGGAATGAATTACGAGCAGTACTTC.

This clonotype was seen a few times. The chain couples TRBV6-2 or TRBV6-3 to TRBJ2-7; TRBD1 aligns across 7 bases. From germline, CDR1 is MNHEY and CDR2 SVGEGT. This CDR3 contains 17 residues. The ends lost 2 bases at V and 3 bases at J; junction bases unmatched: 13. CDR3 amino acids: CASSYPHLRQGDYEQYF. CDR3 coding DNA: TGTGCCAGCAGTTACCCCCACCTAAGACAGGGAGACTACGAGCAGTACTTC.

The chain employs TRBV25-1 and TRBJ2-5, with D possibly being TRBD1 (6 bases). The ends were cut back, 9 bases at V and 5 bases at J, with 16 bases in the middle. CDR1 is MGHDK and CDR2 is SYGVNS in the germline V gene. CDR3 length equals 13 residues. DNA for the CDR3: TGTGCCAGTCAGGGGCCTCTCAGGGAGACCCAGTACTTC. It yields the protein CASQGPLRETQYF.

The chain joins TRBV20-1 to TRBJ2-7; D unclear. This CDR3 region has 13 residues. Germline CDR1 is DFQATT and CDR2 is SNEGSKA (reference sequence). The germline V and J ends were trimmed by 5 bases and 3 bases, with 14 bases remaining between them. DNA for the CDR3: TGCAGTGCTGCCTTCTCAGGTGGCTACGAGCAGTACTTC. Translating it yields CSAAFSGGYEQYF.

The chain uses TRBV4-1 and TRBJ2-1; 13 nucleotides align to TRBD2. The CDR3 runs 16 residues. Trimming at V came to 1 base and at J to 6 bases, leaving 3 bases not matched to a gene. Germline V lookup: CDR1 MGHRA, CDR2 YSYEKL. CDR3 coding DNA: TGCGCCAGCAGCCAAGTACTAGCGGGGGGGCTCAATGAGCAGTTCTTC. Amino acids: CASSQVLAGGLNEQFF.

This clonotype was counted between two and nine times. The V call is TRBV5-6, the J call TRBJ2-7; 7 nucleotides match TRBD2. Germline V CDR1 and CDR2: SGHDT, YYEEEE. CDR3 length: 15 amino acids. V shed 0 bases and J 9 bases; nucleotides not matched to a gene: 12. CDR3 sequence (DNA): TGTGCCAGCAGCTTGGGGGTTACTCGGGGGGATACGCAGTACGTC. It specifies CASSLGVTRGDTQYV.

The V and J genes are TRBV20-1 and TRBJ1-1; possibly TRBD1 for D (6 bases). Looked up from germline, CDR1 is DFQATT and CDR2 is SNEGSKA (reference sequence). V lost 0 bases and J lost 4, with 15 bases in between. The CDR3 is made up of 15 amino acids. CDR3 loop: CSARDLGGRVTEAFF. The CDR3 region has the DNA TGCAGTGCTAGAGATCTCGGGGGCAGGGTCACTGAAGCTTTCTTT.

The rearrangement joins TRBV21-1 to TRBJ2-7. TRBV21-1 is assigned pseudogene status. CDR3 length equals 15 residues. The CDR3 bases are TGTGCCAGCAGCAAAGGGATTGGACCCGACGACGAGCAGTACGTC. It codes for CASSKGIGPDDEQYV.

This clonotype was counted only a few times. CDR3 region: CASSLDLANYNEQFF. The CDR3 DNA reads TGTGCCAGCAGCTTAGATTTGGCTAATTACAATGAGCAGTTCTTC. V and J are TRBV11-2 and TRBJ2-1; D remains unclear. The CDR3 spans 15 residues. V was pared by 0 bases and J by 4 bases, with 10 bases between. Germline CDR1 reads SGHAT; CDR2 reads FQNNGV.

This clonotype was observed a few times. J is TRBJ1-4 and V is TRBV5-1; no reliable D call. Trimming removed 0 bases at V and 6 bases at J, with 3 bases between. The CDR3 has 12 residues. CDR1 and CDR2 (germline): SGHRS, YFSETQ. CDR3 coding DNA: TGCGCCAGCAGCTTGGGCTATGAAAAACTGTTTTTT. This gives the protein CASSLGYEKLFF.

The V and J genes are TRBV30 and TRBJ1-1; no firm D call. Germline V gene lookup returns CDR1 GTSNPN and CDR2 SVGIG (reference sequence). The CDR3 totals 14 residues. The V end lost 4 bases, the J end lost 6 bases, and 18 bases lay between the germline ends. The CDR3 DNA is TGTGCCTGGAACCAGAGGGCAAGTTCTTCTGAAGCTTTCTTT. Translated: CAWNQRASSSEAFF. The full variable domain, in which reference TRBV30 and TRBJ1-1 provide the parts outside the CDR3, is SQTIHQWPATLVQPVGSPLSLECTVEGTSNPNLYWYRQAAGRGLQLLFYSVGIGQISSEVPQNLSASRPQDRQFILSSKKLLLSDSGFYLCAWNQRASSSEAFFGQGTRLTVV.

This clonotype was seen more than once but under ten times. The chain recombines TRBV28 with TRBJ1-2; 7 bases are shared with TRBD1. The CDR3 is 13 residues long. CDR1 MDHEN and CDR2 SYDVKM come from the germline V gene. Trimming at V came to 9 bases and at J to 4 bases, leaving 8 bases not matched to a gene. This CDR3 is CASRDSSFYGYTF. The CDR3 nucleotides read TGTGCCAGTCGGGACAGCTCCTTCTATGGCTACACCTTC.

The chain has TRBV7-9 and TRBJ2-1; possible D gene TRBD1, 6 bases. There are 14 residues in the CDR3. CDR1 is SEHNR, CDR2 FQNEAQ, per germline (reference sequence). The ends were cut back, 11 bases at V and 7 bases at J, with 21 bases in the middle. CDR3 DNA sequence: TGTGCCGGGCTCAACCTACAGGGCCGAAATGAGCAGTTCTTC. Protein: CAGLNLQGRNEQFF.

The chain links TRBV19 to TRBJ2-3, with D perhaps matching TRBD2 (5 bases). Trimming removed 7 bases from V and 3 bases from J, with 11 bases in between. The CDR3 contains 13 residues. Germline CDR1 and CDR2: LNHDA and SQIVND (reference sequence). CDR3 residues: CASTELETDTQYF. Written as DNA, the CDR3 is TGTGCCAGTACTGAACTAGAGACAGATACGCAGTATTTT.

This clonotype has only one observation. The rearrangement links TRBV5-1 to TRBJ2-3, with TRBD1 identical over 9 bases. The CDR3 contains 15 residues. CDR1 and CDR2 from the germline V gene are SGHRS and YFSETQ. J lost 7 bases, V lost 4 bases, and 10 bases had no gene match. The DNA of the CDR3 is TGCGCCAGCAGCGCCGAGGGACAGGGAGCTAATACGCAGTATTTT. Residues: CASSAEGQGANTQYF. The variable domain in full, completed from reference TRBV5-1 and TRBJ2-3, reads KAGVTQTPRYLIKTRGQQVTLSCSPISGHRSVSWYQQTPGQGLQFLFEYFSETQRNKGNFPGRFSGRQFSNSRSEMNVSTLELGDSALYLCASSAEGQGANTQYFGPGTRLTVL.

The table lists this clonotype with many counts. The V call is TRBV15, the J call TRBJ2-1; 8 nucleotides agree with TRBD1. Germline-derived CDR1 and CDR2 are LNHNV and YYDKDF (reference sequence). V was clipped by 5 bases and J by 6 bases; unmatched bases: 9. This CDR3 comprises 15 residues. The CDR3 region is CATSAQDRVSNEQFF. The CDR3 DNA reads TGTGCCACCAGCGCCCAGGACAGGGTCTCCAATGAGCAGTTCTTC.

This clonotype was seen ten or more times. This chain uses TRBV5-1 with TRBJ1-2; the D is unclear. V lost 0 bases and J 7 bases, leaving 7 bases between the germline ends. Per the germline V gene, CDR1 is SGHRS and CDR2 is YFSETQ. CDR3 size: 12 residues. CDR3 amino acids: CASSLGGSGYTF. Here the CDR3 DNA reads TGCGCCAGCAGCTTGGGTGGTTCTGGCTACACCTTC.

The chain employs TRBV10-3 and TRBJ2-3, with TRBD2 as a possible D gene (5 bases). Trimming stripped 10 bases from V and 0 bases from J, with 20 bases between. CDR1 ENHRY and CDR2 SYGVKD come from the germline V gene. The CDR3 runs to 16 residues. CDR3 DNA sequence: TGTGCCACGACCGCCCGGGAAACGATAAGCACAGATACGCAGTATTTT. This translates into CATTARETISTDTQYF.

This chain joins TRBV20-1 and TRBJ1-6, with a possible D match to TRBD1 (5 bases). Trimming stripped 5 bases from V and 8 bases from J, with 16 bases between. The V gene's germline CDR1 is DFQATT and CDR2 SNEGSKA (reference sequence). CDR3 length: 14 amino acids. CDR3 in DNA: TGCAGTGCTCGAACCGGAACAGGTTATTCACCCCTCCACTTT. Translating it yields CSARTGTGYSPLHF.

Only a few counts were recorded for this clonotype. The chain uses TRBV6-5 and TRBJ1-1; D remains ambiguous. This CDR3 spans 14 amino acids. Trimming stripped 2 bases from V and 1 base from J, with 8 bases between. Germline V lookup: CDR1 MNHEY, CDR2 SVGAGI. CDR3: CASSYLTANTEAFF. The CDR3 DNA sequence: TGTGCCAGCAGTTACCTTACGGCGAACACTGAAGCTTTCTTT.

A few counts support this clonotype. The V gene is TRBV20-1, the J gene TRBJ2-7, with unresolved D. CDR3 length: 12 amino acids. Germline V gene data show CDR1 as DFQATT and CDR2 as SNEGSKA (reference sequence). V lost 0 bases and J lost 3, with 6 bases in between. For the CDR3, the DNA is TGCAGTGCTAGAGAGGAGAGCTACGAGCAGTACGTC. Translated, it gives CSAREESYEQYV.

V usage is TRBV6-2 or TRBV6-3 and J usage is TRBJ2-7, with TRBD1 identical over 9 bases. The J segment lost 5 bases and the V segment lost 1 base, leaving 3 bases of the junction unmatched. Per germline, CDR1 MNHEY and CDR2 SVGEGT. The CDR3 covers 14 residues. The CDR3 sequence is CASSYFGTGNEQYF. In DNA form, the CDR3 reads TGTGCCAGCAGTTACTTCGGGACAGGGAACGAGCAGTACTTC.

The J gene is TRBJ2-1, the V gene TRBV24-1, with D tentatively TRBD2 (5 bases). The V and J ends lost 4 bases and 7 bases respectively, with 16 bases between them. The length of the CDR3 is 15 residues. The germline V gene has CDR1 KGHDR and CDR2 SFDVKD. CDR3 nucleotide sequence: TGTGCCACCAGTGACCCTTTCGGGGAGAATAATGAGCAGTTCTTC. As protein: CATSDPFGENNEQFF.

This clonotype occurred a few times. This chain links TRBV9 with TRBJ2-5; the D call may be TRBD1 or TRBD2 (5 bases each). The CDR3 is 14 residues long. Trimming removed 0 bases at V and 2 bases at J, with 8 bases between. The V gene's germline CDR1 is SGDLS and CDR2 YYNGEE. The CDR3 is CASSVAGRQETQYF. The CDR3 bases are TGTGCCAGCAGCGTAGCGGGGCGGCAAGAGACCCAGTACTTC.